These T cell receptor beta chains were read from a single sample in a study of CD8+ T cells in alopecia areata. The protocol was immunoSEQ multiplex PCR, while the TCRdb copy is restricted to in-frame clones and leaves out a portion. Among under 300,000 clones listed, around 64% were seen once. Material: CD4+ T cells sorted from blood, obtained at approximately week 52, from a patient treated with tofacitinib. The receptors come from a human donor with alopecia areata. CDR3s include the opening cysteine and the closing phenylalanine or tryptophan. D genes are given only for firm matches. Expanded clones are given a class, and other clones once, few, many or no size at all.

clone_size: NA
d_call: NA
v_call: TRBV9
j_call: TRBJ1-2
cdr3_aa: CASSVAPHGGSNYGYTF
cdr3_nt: TGTGCCAGCAGCGTGGCCCCACACGGGGGCTCTAACTATGGCTACACCTTC

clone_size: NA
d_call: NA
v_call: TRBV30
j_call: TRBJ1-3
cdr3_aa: CAWARGRAISGNTIYF
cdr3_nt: TGTGCCTGGGCCCGTGGAAGAGCGATCTCTGGAAACACCATATATTTT

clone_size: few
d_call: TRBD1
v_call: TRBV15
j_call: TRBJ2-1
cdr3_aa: CATSRLQGAISNEQFF
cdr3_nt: TGTGCCACCAGCAGACTACAGGGGGCCATCAGCAATGAGCAGTTCTTC

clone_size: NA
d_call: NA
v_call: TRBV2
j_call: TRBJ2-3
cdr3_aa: CASSVGFSTDTQYF
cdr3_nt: TGTGCCAGCAGTGTCGGTTTCTCCACAGATACGCAGTATTTT

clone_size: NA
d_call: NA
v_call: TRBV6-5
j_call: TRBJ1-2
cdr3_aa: CASSYEGAKYGYTF
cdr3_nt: TGTGCCAGCAGTTACGAAGGGGCAAAGTATGGCTACACCTTC

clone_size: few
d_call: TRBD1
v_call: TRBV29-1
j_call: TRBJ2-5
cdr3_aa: CSVDRGKRETQYF
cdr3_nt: TGCAGCGTGGACAGGGGGAAACGGGAGACCCAGTACTTC

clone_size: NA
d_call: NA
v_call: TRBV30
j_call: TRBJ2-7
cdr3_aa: CAWSVPGVTYEQYF
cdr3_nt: TGTGCCTGGAGTGTACCCGGGGTGACCTACGAGCAGTACTTC

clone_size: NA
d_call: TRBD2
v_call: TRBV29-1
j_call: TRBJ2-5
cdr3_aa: CSVEKTGLAQETQYF
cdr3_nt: TGCAGCGTTGAAAAGACGGGACTAGCGCAAGAGACCCAGTACTTC

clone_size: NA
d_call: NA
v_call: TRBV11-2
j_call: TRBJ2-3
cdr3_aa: CASSLGLDTQYF
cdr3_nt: TGTGCCAGCAGCTTAGGGTTAGATACGCAGTATTTT

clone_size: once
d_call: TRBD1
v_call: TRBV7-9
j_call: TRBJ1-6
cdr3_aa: CASSITGGSPLHF
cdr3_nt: TGTGCCAGCAGCATTACAGGGGGCTCACCCCTCCACTTT

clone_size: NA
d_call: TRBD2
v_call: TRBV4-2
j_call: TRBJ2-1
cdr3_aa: CASSQDKSGGAGEQFF
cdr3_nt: TGTGCCAGCAGCCAAGATAAAAGCGGGGGGGCAGGGGAGCAGTTCTTC

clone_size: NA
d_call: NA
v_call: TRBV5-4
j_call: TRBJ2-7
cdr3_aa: CASSLEGQTYEQYF
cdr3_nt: TGTGCCAGCAGCTTGGAAGGACAGACTTACGAGCAGTACTTC

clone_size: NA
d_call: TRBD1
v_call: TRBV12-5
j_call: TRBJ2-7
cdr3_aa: CASGRPRDRGSEQYF
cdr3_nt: TGTGCTAGTGGACGACCGCGGGACAGGGGTTCCGAGCAGTACTTC

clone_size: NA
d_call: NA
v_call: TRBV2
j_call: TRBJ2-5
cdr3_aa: CASSGTVRETQYF
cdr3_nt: TGTGCCAGCAGTGGGACAGTGAGAGAGACCCAGTACTTC

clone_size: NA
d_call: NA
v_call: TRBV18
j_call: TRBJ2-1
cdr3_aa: CASSELDEQFF
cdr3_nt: TGTGCCAGCTCAGAACTAGATGAGCAGTTCTTC

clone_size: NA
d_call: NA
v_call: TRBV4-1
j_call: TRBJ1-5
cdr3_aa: CASSQQGISQPQHF
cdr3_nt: TGCGCCAGCAGCCAACAGGGGATCAGCCAGCCCCAGCATTTT

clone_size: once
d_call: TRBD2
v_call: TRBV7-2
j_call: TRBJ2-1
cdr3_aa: CASSLALLAGRYNEQFF
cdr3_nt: TGTGCCAGCAGCTTAGCGCTACTAGCGGGGCGTTACAATGAGCAGTTCTTC

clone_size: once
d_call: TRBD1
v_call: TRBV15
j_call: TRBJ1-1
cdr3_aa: CATSGPGTGKDEAFF
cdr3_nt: TGTGCCACCAGCGGTCCCGGGACAGGGAAAGATGAAGCTTTCTTT

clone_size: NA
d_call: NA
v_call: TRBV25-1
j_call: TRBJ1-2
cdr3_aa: CASSWGDLAYYGYTF
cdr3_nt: TGTGCCAGCAGTTGGGGAGACTTAGCCTACTATGGCTACACCTTC

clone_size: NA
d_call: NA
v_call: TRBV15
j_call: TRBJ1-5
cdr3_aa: CATSKRQARGNQPQHF
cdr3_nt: TGTGCCACCAGCAAAAGACAGGCGAGGGGCAATCAGCCCCAGCATTTT

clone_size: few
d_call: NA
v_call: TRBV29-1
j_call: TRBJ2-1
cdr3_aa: CSVDPQNEQFF
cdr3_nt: TGCAGCGTTGATCCCCAGAATGAGCAGTTCTTC

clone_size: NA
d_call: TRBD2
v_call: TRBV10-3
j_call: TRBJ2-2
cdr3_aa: CAIKASGPQGELFF
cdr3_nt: TGTGCCATCAAGGCTAGCGGACCCCAAGGGGAGCTGTTTTTT

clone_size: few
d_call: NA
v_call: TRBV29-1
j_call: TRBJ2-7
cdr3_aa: CSVVSGAYEQYF
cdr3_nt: TGCAGCGTTGTTTCAGGGGCCTACGAGCAGTACTTC

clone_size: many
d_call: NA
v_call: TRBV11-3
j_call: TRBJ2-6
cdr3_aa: CASSLAGNGANVLTF
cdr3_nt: TGTGCCAGCAGCTTAGCAGGGAATGGGGCCAACGTCCTGACTTTC

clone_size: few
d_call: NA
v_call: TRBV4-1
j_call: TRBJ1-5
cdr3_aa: CASSQVDMGFYSNQPQHF
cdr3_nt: TGCGCCAGCAGCCAAGTTGACATGGGTTTTTATAGCAATCAGCCCCAGCATTTT

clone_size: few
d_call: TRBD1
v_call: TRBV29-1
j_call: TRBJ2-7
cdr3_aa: CSVEGTASYEQYF
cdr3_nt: TGCAGCGTTGAGGGGACAGCCTCCTACGAGCAGTACTTC

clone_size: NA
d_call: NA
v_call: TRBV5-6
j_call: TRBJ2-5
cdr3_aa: CASRKSTATLQETQYF
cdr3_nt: TGTGCCAGCAGGAAATCGACAGCCACCCTTCAAGAGACCCAGTACTTC

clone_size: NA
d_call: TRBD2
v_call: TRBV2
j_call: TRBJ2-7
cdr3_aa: CASRQTSASSYEQYF
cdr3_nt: TGTGCCAGCAGACAAACTAGCGCGAGCTCCTACGAGCAGTACTTC